This T cell receptor beta chain is drawn from a study of T cell changes during pregnancy in multiple sclerosis. Only in-frame clones appear in the TCRdb table, and some are missing; sequencing was by immunoSEQ multiplex PCR. This table has 25,000 to 40,000 clones, over 75% appearing once. This CDR3 contains 13 residues. Trimming pared 6 bases from V and 0 bases from J, leaving 11 bases between. Germline V gene data show CDR1 as SQVTM and CDR2 as ANQGSEA. The chain couples TRBV29-1 to TRBJ1-1, with no clear D. The specimen was CD8+ T cells from peripheral blood mononuclear cells, collected in the second trimester of pregnancy. The clonotype comes from a female donor with multiple sclerosis, enrolled in a pregnancy study. CDR3 DNA: TGCAGCGTCGAAACTACCATGAACACTGAAGCTTTCTTT. This gives the protein CSVETTMNTEAFF.